This paragraph covers one TCR beta chain sequence. Generated by immunoSEQ multiplex PCR, the TCRdb table keeps only in-frame clones and is missing some. The sample lists 190,000 or so clones, around four fifths occurring once. Germline-derived CDR1 and CDR2 are MNHEY and SVGAGI. The V and J ends lost 6 bases and 3 bases respectively, with 11 bases between them. The CDR3 loop spans 14 amino acids. The data were obtained in a study of blood T cell repertoires in COVID-19. The chain has TRBV6-5 and TRBJ2-2; D is ambiguous. Sequenced sample: peripheral blood. The TCR originated in a man in his 60s with COVID-19, enrolled during active disease. The CDR3 loop reads CASSLMSYTGELFF. As DNA, the CDR3 is TGTGCCAGCAGCCTAATGAGTTACACCGGGGAGCTGTTTTTT.